These T cell receptor beta chains were read from a single sample in a study of OX40 agonist ivuxolimab in advanced cancers. Data came from immunoSEQ multiplex PCR; TCRdb stores just in-frame clones and leaves some out. The sample has tens of thousands of clones, 82% seen once; the top ten hold under 4%. The sequences come from CD4+ or CD8+ T cells sorted from blood, collected in a trial of the OX40 agonist ivuxolimab. The receptors come from an adult with an advanced solid tumor such as melanoma, head and neck, liver or kidney cancer. The CDR3 runs from the conserved cysteine through the conserved F or W.

V	J	length	CDR3
TRBV7-3	TRBJ1-2	13	CASSLNTQGGYTF
TRBV2	TRBJ2-5	14	CASTEDRVRETQYF
TRBV14	TRBJ1-6	12	CASSQSHSPLHF
TRBV14	TRBJ2-1	11	CASSQGRQSLF
TRBV21-1	TRBJ1-2	15	CASSSMDSPNYGYTF
TRBV19	TRBJ1-5	16	CASSISPRQSNQPQHF
TRBV6-5	TRBJ2-7	15	CASSYGVFGFYEQYF
TRBV19	TRBJ2-2	14	CASNYLGTTGELFF
TRBV11-2	TRBJ1-1	15	CASSSQGQGYTEAFF
TRBV30	TRBJ2-3	15	CAWSVWAGSTDTQYF
TRBV7-8	TRBJ2-5	16	CASSPGGTVYQETQYF
TRBV11-2	TRBJ1-2	12	CASSPEVYGYTF
TRBV7-2	TRBJ2-3	15	CASSLVASGADTQYF
TRBV29-1	TRBJ1-2	11	CSVGTGYGYTF
TRBV30	TRBJ2-1	12	CAWSVKDSWRFF
TRBV30	TRBJ2-7	13	CAWSARWEGEQYF
TRBV6-5	TRBJ1-2	15	CASSYQGHANYGYTF
TRBV27	TRBJ2-6	15	CASRPTGAGANVLTF